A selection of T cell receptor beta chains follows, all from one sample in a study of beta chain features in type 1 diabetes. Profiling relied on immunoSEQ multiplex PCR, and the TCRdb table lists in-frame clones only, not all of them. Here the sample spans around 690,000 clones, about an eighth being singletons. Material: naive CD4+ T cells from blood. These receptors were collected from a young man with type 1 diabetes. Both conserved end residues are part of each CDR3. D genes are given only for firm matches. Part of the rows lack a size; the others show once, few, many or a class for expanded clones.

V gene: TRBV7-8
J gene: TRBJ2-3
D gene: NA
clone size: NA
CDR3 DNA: TGTGCCAGCAGCCCAGCAGGAGGCACAGATACGCAGTATTTT
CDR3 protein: CASSPAGGTDTQYF

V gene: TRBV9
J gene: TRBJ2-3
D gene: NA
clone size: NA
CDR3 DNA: TGTGCCAGCAGCGTAGCCCCAGAAGATACGCAGTATTTT
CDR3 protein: CASSVAPEDTQYF

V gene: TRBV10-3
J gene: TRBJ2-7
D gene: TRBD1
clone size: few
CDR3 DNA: TGTGCCATCAGGGGACAGGGGGGAGCCGAGCAGTACTTC
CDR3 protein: CAIRGQGGAEQYF

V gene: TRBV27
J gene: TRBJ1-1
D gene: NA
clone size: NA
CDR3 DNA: TGTGCCAGCGTTTTGTTAGGGAGTGGTACTGAAGCTTTCTTT
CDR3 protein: CASVLLGSGTEAFF

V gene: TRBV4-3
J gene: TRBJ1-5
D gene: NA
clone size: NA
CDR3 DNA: TGCGCCAGCAGCCACACTTACCAAAGAGGCAATCAGCCCCAGCATTTT
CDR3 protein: CASSHTYQRGNQPQHF

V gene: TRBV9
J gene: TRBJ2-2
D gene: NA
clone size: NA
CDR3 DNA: TGTGCCAGCAGCGCGGGGGACAGCCCGAACACCGGGGAGCTGTTTTTT
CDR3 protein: CASSAGDSPNTGELFF

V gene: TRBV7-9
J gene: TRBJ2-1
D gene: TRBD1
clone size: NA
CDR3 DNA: TGTGCCAGCAGCTTATCAGGGGGCAATGAGCAGTTCTTC
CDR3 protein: CASSLSGGNEQFF

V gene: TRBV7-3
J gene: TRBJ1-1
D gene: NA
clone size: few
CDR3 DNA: TGTGCCAGCAGTCCTGGCGACATGAGGAACACTGAAGCTTTCTTT
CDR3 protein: CASSPGDMRNTEAFF

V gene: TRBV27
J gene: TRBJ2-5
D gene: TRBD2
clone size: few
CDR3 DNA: TGTGCCAGCAGTACCTGGACTAGCGGGCAAGAGACCCAGTACTTC
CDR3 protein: CASSTWTSGQETQYF

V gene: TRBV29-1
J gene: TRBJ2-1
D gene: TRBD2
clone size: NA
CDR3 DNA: TGCAGCGCGATTCTAGCGGGGTACTACAATGAGCAGTTCTTC
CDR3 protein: CSAILAGYYNEQFF

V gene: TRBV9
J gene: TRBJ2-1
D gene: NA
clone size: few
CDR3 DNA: TGTGCCAGCAGCCCACGGACAGAGAACAATGAGCAGTTCTTC
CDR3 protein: CASSPRTENNEQFF

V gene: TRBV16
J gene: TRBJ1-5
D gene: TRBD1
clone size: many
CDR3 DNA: TGTGCCAGCAGCCTAGACAGGGACGGTCAGCCCCAGCATTTT
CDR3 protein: CASSLDRDGQPQHF

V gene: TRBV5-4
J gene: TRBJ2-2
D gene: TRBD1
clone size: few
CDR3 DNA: TGTGCCAGCGGAACCGGGACAGCGAACACCGGGGAGCTGTTTTTT
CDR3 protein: CASGTGTANTGELFF

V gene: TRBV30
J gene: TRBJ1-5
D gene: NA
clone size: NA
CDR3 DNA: TGTGCCTGGAGTGCGGGGGATCGTCAGCCCCAGCATTTT
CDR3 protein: CAWSAGDRQPQHF

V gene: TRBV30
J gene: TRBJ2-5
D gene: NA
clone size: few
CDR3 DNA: TGTGCCTGGAGTAGGGAAACACAAGAGACCCAGTACTTC
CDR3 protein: CAWSRETQETQYF

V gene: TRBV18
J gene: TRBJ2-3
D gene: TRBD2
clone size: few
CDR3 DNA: TGTGCCAGCTCACCACGGACTAGCGGGGGGACAGATACGCAGTATTTT
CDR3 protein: CASSPRTSGGTDTQYF

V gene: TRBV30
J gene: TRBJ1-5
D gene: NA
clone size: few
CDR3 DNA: TGTGCCTGTGAGATGAAGGGCCCTAATCAGCCCCAGCATTTT
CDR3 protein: CACEMKGPNQPQHF

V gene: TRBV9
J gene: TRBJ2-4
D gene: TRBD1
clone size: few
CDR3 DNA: TGTGCCAGCAGCGGAGGGACAGGGTGGGACATTCAGTACTTC
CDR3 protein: CASSGGTGWDIQYF

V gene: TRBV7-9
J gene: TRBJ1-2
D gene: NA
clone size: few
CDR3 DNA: TGTGCCAGCAGCTTAGAAAGATATGGCTACACCTTC
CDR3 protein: CASSLERYGYTF

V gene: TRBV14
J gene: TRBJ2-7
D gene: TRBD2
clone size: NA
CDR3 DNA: TGTGCCAGCAGCCAAGGACTGGGGACTAGCGGTTACGAGCAGTACTTC
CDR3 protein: CASSQGLGTSGYEQYF

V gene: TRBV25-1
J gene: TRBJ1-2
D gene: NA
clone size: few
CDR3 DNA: TGTGCCAGCAGTGAATCAACCGAATTCTATGGCTACACCTTC
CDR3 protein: CASSESTEFYGYTF

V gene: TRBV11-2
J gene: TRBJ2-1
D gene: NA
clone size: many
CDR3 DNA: TGTGCCAGCAGCTTAGATACGAGGAGGGAGATCTTC
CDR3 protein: CASSLDTRREIF

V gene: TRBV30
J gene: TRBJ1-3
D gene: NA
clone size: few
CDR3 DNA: TGTGCCTGGAGTCCTTCTGGAAACACCATATATTTT
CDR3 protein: CAWSPSGNTIYF

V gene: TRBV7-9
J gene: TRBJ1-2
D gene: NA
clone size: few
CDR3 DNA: TGTGCCAGCAGCTTCGCCATGGGGGCGAGCGGCTACACCTTC
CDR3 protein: CASSFAMGASGYTF

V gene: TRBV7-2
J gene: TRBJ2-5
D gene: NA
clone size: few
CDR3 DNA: TGTGCCAGCAGCTTAGCGGGCACCCAGAGAGAGACCCAGTACTTC
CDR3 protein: CASSLAGTQRETQYF